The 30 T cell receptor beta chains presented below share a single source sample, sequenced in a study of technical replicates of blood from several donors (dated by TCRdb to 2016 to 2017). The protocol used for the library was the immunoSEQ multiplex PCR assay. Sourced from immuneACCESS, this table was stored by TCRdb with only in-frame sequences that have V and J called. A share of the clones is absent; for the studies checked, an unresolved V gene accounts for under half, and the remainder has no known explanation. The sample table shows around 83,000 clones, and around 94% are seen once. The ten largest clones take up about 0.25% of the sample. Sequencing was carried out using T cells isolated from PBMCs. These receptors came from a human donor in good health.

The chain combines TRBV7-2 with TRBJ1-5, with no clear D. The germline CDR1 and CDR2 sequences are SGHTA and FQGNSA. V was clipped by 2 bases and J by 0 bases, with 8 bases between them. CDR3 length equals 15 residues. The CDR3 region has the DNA TGTGCCAGCAGCTTATGGCTTTATAGCAATCAGCCCCAGCATTTT. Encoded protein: CASSLWLYSNQPQHF.

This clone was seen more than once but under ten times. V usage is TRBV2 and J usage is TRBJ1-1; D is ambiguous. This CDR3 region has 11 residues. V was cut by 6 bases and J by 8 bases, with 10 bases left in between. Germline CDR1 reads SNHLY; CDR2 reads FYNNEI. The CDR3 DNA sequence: TGTGCCAGCAGCCGCCGGGAAGAAGCTTTCTTT. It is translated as CASSRREEAFF. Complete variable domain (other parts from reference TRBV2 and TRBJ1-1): EPEVTQTPSHQVTQMGQEVILRCVPISNHLYFYWYRQILGQKVEFLVSFYNNEISEKSEIFDDQFSVERPDGSNFTLKIRSTKLEDSAMYFCASSRREEAFFGQGTRLTVV.

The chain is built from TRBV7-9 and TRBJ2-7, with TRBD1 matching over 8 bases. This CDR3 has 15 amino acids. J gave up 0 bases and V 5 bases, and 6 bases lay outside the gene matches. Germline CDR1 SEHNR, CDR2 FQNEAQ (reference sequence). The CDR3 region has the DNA TGTGCCAGCAGCCACGCCGGGACAGGCTCCTACGAGCAGTACTTC. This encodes CASSHAGTGSYEQYF.

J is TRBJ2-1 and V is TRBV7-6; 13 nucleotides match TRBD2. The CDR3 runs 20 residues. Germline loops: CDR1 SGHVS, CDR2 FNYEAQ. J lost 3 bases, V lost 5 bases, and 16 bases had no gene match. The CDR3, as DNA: TGTGCCAGCAGCCGACGCCCAGGACTAGCGGGAGACGCGGACTACAATGAGCAGTTCTTC. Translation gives CASSRRPGLAGDADYNEQFF.

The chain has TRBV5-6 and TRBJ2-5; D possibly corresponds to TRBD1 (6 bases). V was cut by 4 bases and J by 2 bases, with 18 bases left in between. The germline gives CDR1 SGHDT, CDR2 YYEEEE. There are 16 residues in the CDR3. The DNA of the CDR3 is TGTGCCAGCAGCCTTCTTGGGGCTAGGGGGCAAGAGACCCAGTACTTC. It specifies CASSLLGARGQETQYF.

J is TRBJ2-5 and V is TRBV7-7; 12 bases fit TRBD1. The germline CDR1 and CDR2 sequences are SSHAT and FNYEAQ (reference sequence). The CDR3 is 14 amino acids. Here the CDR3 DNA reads TGTGCTAGCTCGAGGGACAGGGGGCTTGAGACCCAGTACTTC. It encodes CASSRDRGLETQYF. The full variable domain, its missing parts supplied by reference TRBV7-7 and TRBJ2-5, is GAGVSQSPRYKVTKRGQDVTLRCDPISSHATLYWYQQALGQGPEFLTYFNYEAQPDKSGLPSDRFSAERPEGSISTLTIQRTEQRDSAMYRCASSRDRGLETQYFGPGTRLLVL.

This chain's CDR3 is CASSLTSYEQYF. In DNA, the CDR3 is TGTGCCAGCAGCTTAACGAGCTACGAGCAGTACTTC. The V and J genes are TRBV11-2 and TRBJ2-7; D gene uncertain. V dropped 2 bases and J dropped 3 bases, with 5 bases sitting between them. This CDR3 contains 12 residues. Germline V gene sequence: CDR1 SGHAT, CDR2 FQNNGV.

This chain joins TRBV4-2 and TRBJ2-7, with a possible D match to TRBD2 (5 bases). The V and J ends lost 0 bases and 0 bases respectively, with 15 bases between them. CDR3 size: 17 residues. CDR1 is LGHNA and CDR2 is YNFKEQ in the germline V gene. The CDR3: CASSQESGMGSSYEQYF. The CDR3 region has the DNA TGTGCCAGCAGCCAAGAATCTGGGATGGGGAGCTCCTACGAGCAGTACTTC.

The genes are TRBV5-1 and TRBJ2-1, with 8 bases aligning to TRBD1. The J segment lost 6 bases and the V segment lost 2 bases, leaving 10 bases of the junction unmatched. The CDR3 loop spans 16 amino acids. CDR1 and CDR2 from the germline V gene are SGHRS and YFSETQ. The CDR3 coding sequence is TGCGCCAGCAGCTTTACTACCGGGACAGGTCCCAATGAGCAGTTCTTC. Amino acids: CASSFTTGTGPNEQFF.

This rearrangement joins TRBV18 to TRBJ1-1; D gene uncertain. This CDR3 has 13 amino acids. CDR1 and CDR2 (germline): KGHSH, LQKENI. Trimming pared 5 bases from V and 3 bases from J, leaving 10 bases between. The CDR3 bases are TGTGCCAGCTCAACTTCCGGTTACACTGAAGCTTTCTTT. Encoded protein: CASSTSGYTEAFF.

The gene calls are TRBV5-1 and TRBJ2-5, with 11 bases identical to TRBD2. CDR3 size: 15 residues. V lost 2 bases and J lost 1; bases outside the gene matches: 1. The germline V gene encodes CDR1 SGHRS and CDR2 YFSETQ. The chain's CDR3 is CASSFLAGGQETQYF. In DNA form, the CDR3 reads TGCGCCAGCAGCTTCCTAGCGGGGGGCCAAGAGACCCAGTACTTC.

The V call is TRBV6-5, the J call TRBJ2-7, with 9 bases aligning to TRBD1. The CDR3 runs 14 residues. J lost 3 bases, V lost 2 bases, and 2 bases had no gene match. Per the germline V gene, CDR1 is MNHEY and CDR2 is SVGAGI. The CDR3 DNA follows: TGTGCCAGCAGTTACCGGGACAGGGTCTACGAGCAGTACTTC. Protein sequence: CASSYRDRVYEQYF.

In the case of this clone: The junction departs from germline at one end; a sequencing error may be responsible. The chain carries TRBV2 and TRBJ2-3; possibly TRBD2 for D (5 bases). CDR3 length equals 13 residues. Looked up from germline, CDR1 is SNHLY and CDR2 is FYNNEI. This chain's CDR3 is CALGRRSADTQYF. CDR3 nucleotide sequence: TGCGCCCTCGGGCGGAGGAGCGCAGATACGCAGTATTTT.

This CDR3 is CSVDGQGWYQETQYF. The CDR3 DNA is TGCAGCGTTGATGGGCAGGGATGGTACCAAGAGACCCAGTACTTC. The V and J genes are TRBV29-1 and TRBJ2-5; TRBD1 might be the D (5 bases). The CDR3 consists of 15 residues. The germline gives CDR1 SQVTM, CDR2 ANQGSEA. With 3 bases removed from V and 0 bases from J, the gap between germline ends came to 14 bases.

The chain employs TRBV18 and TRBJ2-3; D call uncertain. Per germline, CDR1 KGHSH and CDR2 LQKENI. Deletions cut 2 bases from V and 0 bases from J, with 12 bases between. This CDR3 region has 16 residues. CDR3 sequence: CASSPDVTSSTDTQYF. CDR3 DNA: TGTGCCAGCTCACCAGATGTTACCAGTAGCACAGATACGCAGTATTTT.

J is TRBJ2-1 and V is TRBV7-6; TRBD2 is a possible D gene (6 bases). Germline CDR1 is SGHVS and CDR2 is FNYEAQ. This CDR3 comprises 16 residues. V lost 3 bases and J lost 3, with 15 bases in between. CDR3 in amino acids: CASSFEPGSRYNEQFF. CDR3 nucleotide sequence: TGTGCCAGCAGCTTCGAACCCGGGAGTCGCTACAATGAGCAGTTCTTC.

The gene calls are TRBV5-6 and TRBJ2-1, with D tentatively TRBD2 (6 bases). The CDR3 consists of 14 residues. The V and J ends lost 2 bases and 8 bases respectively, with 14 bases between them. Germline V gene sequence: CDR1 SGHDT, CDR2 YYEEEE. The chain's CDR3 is CASSFGTAMDEQFF. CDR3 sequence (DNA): TGTGCCAGCAGCTTCGGGACTGCCATGGATGAGCAGTTCTTC.

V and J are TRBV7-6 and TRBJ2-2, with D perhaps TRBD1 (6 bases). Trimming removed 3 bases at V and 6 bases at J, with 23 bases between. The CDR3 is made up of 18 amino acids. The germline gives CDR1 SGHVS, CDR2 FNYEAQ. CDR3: CASSFMVVGGRTSGELFF. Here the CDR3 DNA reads TGTGCCAGCAGCTTCATGGTCGTAGGGGGACGTACATCCGGGGAGCTGTTTTTT.

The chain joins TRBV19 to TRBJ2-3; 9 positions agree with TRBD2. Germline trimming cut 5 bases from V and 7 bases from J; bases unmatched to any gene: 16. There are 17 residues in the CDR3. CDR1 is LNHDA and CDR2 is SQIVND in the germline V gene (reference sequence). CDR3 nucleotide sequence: TGTGCCAGTAGTTCATGGAATAGCGGGGGACCTCGAAATACGCAGTATTTT. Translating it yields CASSSWNSGGPRNTQYF.

CDR3 region: CAWRLTATSGNTIYF. In nucleotides, the CDR3 is TGTGCCTGGAGGCTAACAGCTACCTCTGGAAACACCATATATTTT. The chain has TRBV30 and TRBJ1-3; D unclear. The germline V and J ends were trimmed by 3 bases and 0 bases, with 12 bases remaining between them. Germline values: CDR1 GTSNPN, CDR2 SVGIG (reference sequence). CDR3 length: 15 amino acids.

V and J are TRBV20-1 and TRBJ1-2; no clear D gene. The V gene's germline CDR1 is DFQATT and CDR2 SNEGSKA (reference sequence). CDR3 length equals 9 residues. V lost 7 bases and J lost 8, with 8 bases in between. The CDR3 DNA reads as TGCAGTGTCCGGGTCGGCTACACCTTC. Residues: CSVRVGYTF.

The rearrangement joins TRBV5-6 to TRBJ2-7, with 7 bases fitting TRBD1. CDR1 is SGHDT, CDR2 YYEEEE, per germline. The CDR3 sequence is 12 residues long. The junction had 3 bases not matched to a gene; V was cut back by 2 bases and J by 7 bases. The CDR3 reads CASSFAGGEQYF. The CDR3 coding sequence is TGTGCCAGCAGCTTCGCAGGGGGAGAGCAGTACTTC. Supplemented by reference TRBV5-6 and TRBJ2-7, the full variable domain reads DAGVTQSPTHLIKTRGQQVTLRCSPKSGHDTVSWYQQALGQGPQFIFQYYEEEERQRGNFPDRFSGHQFPNYSSELNVNALLLGDSALYLCASSFAGGEQYFGPGTRLTVT.

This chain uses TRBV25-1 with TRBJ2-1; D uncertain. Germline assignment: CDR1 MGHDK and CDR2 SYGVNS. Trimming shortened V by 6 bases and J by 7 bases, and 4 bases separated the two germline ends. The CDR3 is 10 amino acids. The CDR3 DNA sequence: TGTGCCAGCAGCCGTAATGAGCAGTTCTTC. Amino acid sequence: CASSRNEQFF.

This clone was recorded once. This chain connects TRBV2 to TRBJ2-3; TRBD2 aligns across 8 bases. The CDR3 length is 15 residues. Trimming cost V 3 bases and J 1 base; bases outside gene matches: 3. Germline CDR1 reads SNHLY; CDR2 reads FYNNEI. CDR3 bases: TGTGCCAGCAGTGAGCCGGGGGGGGGCACAGATACGCAGTATTTT. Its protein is CASSEPGGGTDTQYF.

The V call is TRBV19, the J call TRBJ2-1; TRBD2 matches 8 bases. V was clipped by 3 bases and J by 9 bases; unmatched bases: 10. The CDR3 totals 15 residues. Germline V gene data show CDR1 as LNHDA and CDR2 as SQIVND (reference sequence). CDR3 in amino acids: CASSISAGGPSEQFF. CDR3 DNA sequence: TGTGCCAGTAGTATCTCGGCGGGAGGCCCCAGTGAGCAGTTCTTC.

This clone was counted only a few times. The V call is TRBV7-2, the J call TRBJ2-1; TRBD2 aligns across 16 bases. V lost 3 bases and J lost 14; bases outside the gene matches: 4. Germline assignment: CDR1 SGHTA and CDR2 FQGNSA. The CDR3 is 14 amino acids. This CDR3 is CASSLGTSGRAKFF. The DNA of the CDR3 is TGTGCCAGCAGCTTGGGGACTAGCGGGAGGGCCAAGTTCTTC.

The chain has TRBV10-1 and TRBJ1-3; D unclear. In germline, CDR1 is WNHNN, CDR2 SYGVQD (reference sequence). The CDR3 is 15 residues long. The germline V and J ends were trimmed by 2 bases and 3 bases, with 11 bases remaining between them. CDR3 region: CASSETSGIGNTIYF. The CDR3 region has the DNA TGCGCCAGCAGTGAGACTTCAGGAATTGGAAACACCATATATTTT.

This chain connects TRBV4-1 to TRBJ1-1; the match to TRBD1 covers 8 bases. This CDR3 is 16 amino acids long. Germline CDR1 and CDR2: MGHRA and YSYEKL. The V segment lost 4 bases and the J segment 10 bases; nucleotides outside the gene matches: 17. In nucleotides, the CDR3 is TGCGCCAGCAGCCGACGCAACCTCGGGGACAGGAACTCAGCTTTCTTT. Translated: CASSRRNLGDRNSAFF.

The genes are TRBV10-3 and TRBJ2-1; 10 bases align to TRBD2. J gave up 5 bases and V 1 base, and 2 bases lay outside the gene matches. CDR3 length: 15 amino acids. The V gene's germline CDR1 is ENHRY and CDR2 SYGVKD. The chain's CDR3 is CAISEWLAGDNEQFF. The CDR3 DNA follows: TGTGCCATCAGTGAGTGGCTAGCGGGAGACAATGAGCAGTTCTTC.

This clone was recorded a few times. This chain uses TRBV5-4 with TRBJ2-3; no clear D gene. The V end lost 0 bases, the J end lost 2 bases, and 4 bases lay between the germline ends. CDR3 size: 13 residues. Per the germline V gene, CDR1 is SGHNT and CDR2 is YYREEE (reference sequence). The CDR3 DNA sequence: TGTGCCAGCAGCTTGGACTACACAGATACGCAGTATTTT. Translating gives CASSLDYTDTQYF.